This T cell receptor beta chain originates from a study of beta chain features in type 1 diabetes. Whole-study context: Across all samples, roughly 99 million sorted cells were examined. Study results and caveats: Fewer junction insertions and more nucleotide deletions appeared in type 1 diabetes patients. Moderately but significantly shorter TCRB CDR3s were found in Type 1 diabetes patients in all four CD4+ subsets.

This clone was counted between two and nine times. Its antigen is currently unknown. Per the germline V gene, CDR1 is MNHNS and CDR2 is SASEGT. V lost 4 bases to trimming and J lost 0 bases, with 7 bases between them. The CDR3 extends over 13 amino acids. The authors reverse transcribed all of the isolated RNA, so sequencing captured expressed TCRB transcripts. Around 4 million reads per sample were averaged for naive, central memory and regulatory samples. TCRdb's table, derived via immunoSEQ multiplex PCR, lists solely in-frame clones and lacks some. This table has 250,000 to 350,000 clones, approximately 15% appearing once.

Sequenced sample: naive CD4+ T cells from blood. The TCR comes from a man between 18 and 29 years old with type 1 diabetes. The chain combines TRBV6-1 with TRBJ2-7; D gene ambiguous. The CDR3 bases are TGTGCCAGCAGTGCCCAGATCTCCTACGAGCAGTACTTC. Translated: CASSAQISYEQYF.